This T cell receptor beta chain was recorded in a study of blood T cell repertoires in COVID-19 (dated by TCRdb to about 2020). Context from the whole study: The collaborator samples originated in the United States, Italy and Spain and spanned the acute and convalescent phases of COVID-19. Nearly every sample came with metadata listing a de-identified subject ID, COVID-19 status, age in years and sex. Where available, HLA class I and class II types were obtained from metadata supplied by the sample provider rather than from assay-based typing. Subjects who had been exposed to COVID-19, were actively infected with it, or had recovered from it provided the deeply sampled blood TCRbeta repertoires that made up the dataset. Samples were obtained from the ongoing ImmuneRACE study (first 160 participants) and from 1,000 to 1,500 subjects provided by 6 global collaborators. The repertoires were released in a freely available public database meant as a resource for research on the immune response to SARS-CoV-2. The material from the prospective study consisted of cDNA or gDNA derived from T cells, B-cell-depleted T cells, or PBMCs.

Collaborating institutions collected whole blood in K2EDTA tubes following their own protocols. For TCRbeta analysis, collaborators shipped samples in one of three forms: frozen whole blood, isolated PBMCs, or DNA extracted from either of those sample types. This clone has more than one count but fewer than ten. Its antigen remains undetermined. The input lacks base qualities; no much larger clone sits a single base away. General findings and caveats noted by the study authors: Clinical and demographic metadata were provided uncurated, with the amount varying by source and participant.

The immunoSEQ Assay, a bias-controlled multiplex PCR, was used to amplify TCRbeta CDR3 regions from genomic DNA. The published analysis was carried out like this. Nucleated cell counts per sample were estimated from amplification of reference gene primers within the assay. To quantify the absolute abundance of each unique TCRbeta CDR3 rearrangement, sequence reads were collapsed and filtered. For each sample, productive Simpson clonality was calculated by taking the square root of Simpson's diversity index across productive rearrangements. Drawn from immuneACCESS, this table holds only the in-frame rearrangements with V and J called that TCRdb kept. Clones are partly lost; checked studies trace under half to an unresolved V gene and leave the rest unexplained. The DNA was the basis for D and trimming; V, J and clone size are from that table. The sample table lists about 180,000 clones, 82% of them with a count of one. Over 7.5% of the sample is taken by the ten largest.

The trim is 2 bases for V and 1 base for J, with a gap of 11 bases between the germline ends. For CDR1 and CDR2, the germline V gene lists MNHEY and SVGAGI. The CDR3, from cysteine to phenylalanine, totals 15 residues. Only the CDR3 DNA stays, 45 bases, in frame from base 1. The source material was peripheral blood. This TCR was sampled from a woman in her 70s with acute or convalescent COVID-19. The sequence joins TRBV6-5 to TRBJ1-1, with no confidently assigned D gene. In nucleotide form, the sequence is TGTGCCAGCAGTTACGGATCAGGCCGGAACACTGAAGCTTTCTTT. It translates as CASSYGSGRNTEAFF.